This note documents a single T cell receptor beta chain sequence. Its specificity is unknown. These data come from a study of shared clonotypes between healthy human individuals. About the research overall: Researchers drew samples from a couple of women and a few men aged 18 to 49.

Broader study findings: Deeper or shallower sequencing was expected to change how clonotypes are shared among donors.

The CDR3 runs 19 residues. Germline CDR1 is SGHTA and CDR2 is FQGNSA. V dropped 5 bases and J dropped 0; count of bases not matched to a gene: 13. Method: immunoSEQ multiplex PCR; TCRdb's copy keeps in-frame clones and lacks some. The sample shows about 2.4 million clones, approximately 94% of them seen only once. This chain uses TRBV7-2 with TRBJ2-4; 10 bases fit TRBD1. Material for sequencing was naive CD4+ T cells from PBMCs. The sample's subset: CD45RA+ positively selected. The source of this sequence is a man younger than 30 in good health. Some clones in this sample may be carry-over from other donors' samples. The CDR3 is CASSQGTGAVEIAKNIQYF. The CDR3 nucleotides are TGTGCCAGCAGCCAAGGGACAGGGGCCGTAGAGATAGCCAAAAACATTCAGTACTTC.